A single sample gave rise to the 9 T cell receptor beta chains below, sequenced in a study of T cells expressing NK-cell markers (dated by TCRdb to the early 2020s). Library creation used 5' RACE. Sequencing instrument: Illumina HiSeq 2000. TCRdb reanalyzed the reads, keeping one entry per CDR3 protein sequence and omitting DNA. The sample table includes over 100,000 distinct CDR3 sequences. The leading ten clones occupy approximately 18% of the sample. Sequenced material: blood T cells: a sorted CD56 or NKG2C T cell subset, CD4+ or CD8+ T cells, or bulk PBMC T cells (not recorded which). Receptor source: a woman aged 18 to 75 in good health.

This chain connects TRBV20-1 to TRBJ2-1; the D call of TRBD2 rests on TCRdb alone, since no DNA is present to check it. CDR1 is DFQATT, CDR2 SNEGSKA, per germline (reference sequence). This CDR3 has 19 amino acids. Here the CDR3 reads CSARATSGRAVLDYNEQFF.

The J gene is TRBJ2-3, the V gene TRBV20-1; TCRdb's D gene call, TRBD1, goes unchecked for lack of DNA. This CDR3 contains 15 residues. CDR1 DFQATT and CDR2 SNEGSKA come from the germline V gene (reference sequence). CDR3 region: CSADFGTHVPDTQYF.

V is TRBV5-1 and J is TRBJ2-1. The germline gives CDR1 SGHRS, CDR2 YFSETQ. CDR3 size: 13 residues. This CDR3 reads CASRQAEHNEQFF.

The chain uses TRBV20-1 and TRBJ1-5; the TCRdb D gene call, TRBD1, has no DNA to confirm it. This CDR3 has 14 residues. CDR1 DFQATT and CDR2 SNEGSKA come from the germline V gene (reference sequence). Here the CDR3 reads CSHNRDGVNQPQHF.

This rearrangement joins TRBV14 to TRBJ2-1; TCRdb lists TRBD2, though no DNA is available to test this call. Germline V gene lookup returns CDR1 SGHDN and CDR2 FVKESK. The CDR3 has 15 amino acids. The CDR3 region is CASSPSGNYGNEQFF.

The J gene is TRBJ1-1, the V gene TRBV7-2. The CDR3 is 13 residues long. Per germline, CDR1 SGHTA and CDR2 FQGNSA. CDR3 amino acids: CASSQGRDTEAFF.

The chain carries TRBV29-1 and TRBJ1-1. The V gene's germline CDR1 is SQVTM and CDR2 ANQGSEA. The CDR3 sequence is 11 residues long. CDR3 loop: CSVVVSGGAFF.

The rearrangement links TRBV27 to TRBJ2-1; TCRdb proposes TRBD2, but this gene call is untestable without DNA. CDR1 MNHEY and CDR2 SMNVEV come from the germline V gene (reference sequence). This CDR3 is 13 amino acids long. The CDR3 reads CASGLAGYNEQFF.

The gene calls are TRBV4-3 and TRBJ2-5; the D gene TCRdb calls, TRBD2, cannot be checked with no DNA. The CDR3 is 15 residues long. CDR1 LGHNA and CDR2 YSLEER come from the germline V gene. CDR3 sequence reads: CASSQGSAGAETQYF.